The 23 T cell receptor beta chains below were found in one sample sequenced in a study of neoadjuvant anti-PD-1 for oral cavity cancer. TCRdb keeps only in-frame clones here, not all; method: immunoSEQ multiplex PCR. The data contain 15,000 or so clones, roughly three fifths of them singletons. The input for sequencing was PBMCs, taken before nivolumab (anti-PD-1) treatment. The origin of the receptors is a person aged 40-85 years with oral cavity squamous cell carcinoma.

V is TRBV5-5 and J is TRBJ1-5; 8 nucleotides agree with TRBD1. V lost 0 bases and J lost 9; bases outside the gene matches: 5. Germline assignment: CDR1 SGHKS and CDR2 YYEKEE (reference sequence). This CDR3 contains 14 residues. CDR3 nucleotide sequence: TGTGCCAGCAGCTTGGACAGGGGGAAGGGGCCCCAGCATTTT. This encodes CASSLDRGKGPQHF.

The chain uses TRBV7-8 and TRBJ1-2, with no clear D. Trimming took off 4 bases at V and 4 bases at J, with 13 bases between the two ends. This CDR3 is 14 amino acids long. Germline V gives CDR1 SGHVS, CDR2 FQNEAQ. As DNA, the CDR3 is TGTGCCAGCAGCTATACCGGGGTCGGCTATGGCTACACCTTC. Translated, it gives CASSYTGVGYGYTF. The whole variable domain, filled in from reference TRBV7-8 and TRBJ1-2, reads GAGVSQSPRYKVAKRGQDVALRCDPISGHVSLFWYQQALGQGPEFLTYFQNEAQLDKSGLPSDRFFAERPEGSVSTLKIQRTQQEDSAVYLCASSYTGVGYGYTFGSGTRLTVV.

This clone was seen more than once but under ten times. V usage is TRBV28 and J usage is TRBJ1-1; D gene ambiguous. This CDR3 contains 14 residues. Trimming took 8 bases from V and 1 from J, leaving 14 bases between them. CDR1 is MDHEN and CDR2 is SYDVKM in the germline V gene. The CDR3 DNA reads TGTGCCAGCTCAAGGGCGGGATCGAACACTGAAGCTTTCTTT. This translates into CASSRAGSNTEAFF.

CDR3 in amino acids: CAISGGTSGGSETQYF. CDR3 DNA sequence: TGTGCCATCAGTGGGGGAACTAGCGGGGGATCCGAGACCCAGTACTTC. V is TRBV10-3 and J is TRBJ2-5, with 11 bases aligning to TRBD2. V dropped 4 bases and J dropped 5; count of bases not matched to a gene: 9. Germline lookup yields CDR1 ENHRY and CDR2 SYGVKD. This CDR3 comprises 16 residues.

The table lists this clone with a few counts. The V gene is TRBV9, the J gene TRBJ1-2; D is unclear. Per the germline V gene, CDR1 is SGDLS and CDR2 is YYNGEE. The CDR3 consists of 15 residues. V was clipped by 1 base and J by 7 bases, with 17 bases between them. The CDR3 here is CASSVLVEEGSGYTF. In DNA, the CDR3 is TGTGCCAGCAGCGTACTAGTCGAGGAGGGTTCTGGCTACACCTTC.

This clone was seen more than once but under ten times. The rearrangement links TRBV2 to TRBJ1-1; perhaps TRBD1 as D (5 bases). The CDR3 extends over 12 amino acids. Germline CDR1 and CDR2: SNHLY and FYNNEI. V lost 10 bases to trimming and J lost 10 bases, with 19 bases between them. Here the CDR3 reads CATGGVEGRAFF. The CDR3, as DNA: TGTGCCACGGGGGGTGTTGAGGGTAGAGCTTTCTTT.

The chain combines TRBV4-2 with TRBJ2-3, with D possibly being TRBD1 or TRBD2 (5 bases each). The CDR3 spans 18 residues. The germline V gene has CDR1 LGHNA and CDR2 YNFKEQ. The germline V and J ends were trimmed by 4 bases and 4 bases, with 24 bases remaining between them. CDR3 sequence: CASSPFDTGILGADTQYF. The CDR3 nucleotides are TGTGCCAGCAGCCCCTTCGATACCGGGATCCTAGGGGCAGATACGCAGTATTTT.

This clone occurred a few times. The chain recombines TRBV5-4 with TRBJ2-5; D possibly corresponds to TRBD1 (6 bases). CDR1 is SGHNT, CDR2 YYREEE, per germline (reference sequence). V was clipped by 2 bases and J by 1 base, with 9 bases between them. The CDR3 spans 14 residues. The CDR3, as DNA: TGTGCCAGCAGCTTCATGGGGGCCCAAGAGACCCAGTACTTC. Residues: CASSFMGAQETQYF. The entire variable domain, with the rest obtained from reference TRBV5-4 and TRBJ2-5, is as follows: ETGVTQSPTHLIKTRGQQVTLRCSSQSGHNTVSWYQQALGQGPQFIFQYYREEENGRGNFPPRFSGLQFPNYSSELNVNALELDDSALYLCASSFMGAQETQYFGPGTRLLVL.

The V call is TRBV5-1, the J call TRBJ2-2; unclear D gene. Germline loops: CDR1 SGHRS, CDR2 YFSETQ. Trimming cost V 0 bases and J 0 bases, with 6 bases left between them. CDR3 length: 15 residues. The CDR3 protein is CASSLDGPNTGELFF. For the CDR3, the DNA is TGCGCCAGCAGCTTGGACGGACCGAACACCGGGGAGCTGTTTTTT.

The rearrangement uses TRBV6-4 and TRBJ2-3, with TRBD2 identical over 16 bases. Germline V CDR1 and CDR2: MRHNA, SNTAGT. CDR3 length: 17 residues. The V gene end was trimmed by 10 bases and the J gene end by 4 bases; junction bases not matched to a gene: 11. CDR3 residues: CATATGTSGGASDTQYF. The CDR3 region has the DNA TGTGCCACCGCTACCGGGACTAGCGGGGGGGCCTCAGATACGCAGTATTTT.

This clone was detected only a few times. The chain combines TRBV15 with TRBJ2-5; a possible D gene is TRBD2 (5 bases). This CDR3 contains 14 residues. V dropped 3 bases and J dropped 0 bases, with 8 bases sitting between them. Per germline, CDR1 LNHNV and CDR2 YYDKDF (reference sequence). In DNA, the CDR3 is TGTGCCACCAGCAGGGGGAGTCACCAAGAGACCCAGTACTTC. Encoded protein: CATSRGSHQETQYF.

V gene TRBV15 combines with J gene TRBJ1-1; D unresolved. The CDR3 is 11 residues long. Germline V gene sequence: CDR1 LNHNV, CDR2 YYDKDF (reference sequence). Trimming removed 0 bases at V and 12 bases at J, with 8 bases between. CDR3: CATSRDLATFF. CDR3 nucleotide sequence: TGTGCCACCAGCAGAGATCTCGCGACTTTCTTT.

The table lists this clone with a count of one. This CDR3 is CASSQEFYNEQFF. CDR3 DNA sequence: TGTGCCAGCAGCCAAGAATTCTACAATGAGCAGTTCTTC. The rearrangement joins TRBV4-2 to TRBJ2-1; D ambiguous. With 0 bases removed from V and 3 bases from J, the gap between germline ends came to 3 bases. The CDR3 extends over 13 amino acids. The V gene's germline CDR1 is LGHNA and CDR2 YNFKEQ.

This clone was picked up one time. This chain connects TRBV6-5 to TRBJ1-1; D call uncertain. The germline V gene encodes CDR1 MNHEY and CDR2 SVGAGI. Trimming took off 5 bases at V and 3 bases at J, with 16 bases between the two ends. The CDR3 has 15 residues. The CDR3 nucleotides read TGTGCCAGCAGTAGCCCCGGAGGAGTGTACACTGAAGCTTTCTTT. Translated, it gives CASSSPGGVYTEAFF.

This chain connects TRBV2 to TRBJ2-5; 7 nucleotides agree with TRBD1. Trimming took 7 bases from V and 3 from J; bases not matched to a gene: 8. CDR1 and CDR2 from the germline V gene are SNHLY and FYNNEI. The CDR3 contains 14 residues. Here the CDR3 DNA reads TGTGCCAGCACAGAGGGGGCCTTGAAAGAGACCCAGTACTTC. It yields the protein CASTEGALKETQYF.

The J gene is TRBJ2-7, the V gene TRBV10-3, with 9 positions matching TRBD1. The V and J ends lost 5 bases and 3 bases, in that order; junction bases with no gene match: 8. The CDR3 contains 15 residues. The germline gives CDR1 ENHRY, CDR2 SYGVKD. The CDR3 protein is CAISNLGQGDYEQYF. CDR3 nucleotide sequence: TGTGCCATCAGTAATCTGGGACAGGGTGACTACGAGCAGTACTTC.

For the CDR3, the DNA is TGTGCCAGCAGCCCCGGGGGGAGGGGCACTGAAGCTTTCTTT. It codes for CASSPGGRGTEAFF. V and J are TRBV5-6 and TRBJ1-1, with D possibly matching TRBD1 (5 bases). The CDR3 has 14 residues. CDR1 is SGHDT and CDR2 is YYEEEE in the germline V gene. Trimming removed 4 bases from V and 4 bases from J, with 14 bases in between.

The V and J genes are TRBV30 and TRBJ1-2, with no clear D. The CDR3 extends over 12 amino acids. CDR1 is GTSNPN, CDR2 SVGIG, per germline (reference sequence). Trimming shortened V by 1 base and J by 8 bases, and 11 bases separated the two germline ends. The CDR3 DNA is TGTGCCTGGAGTGAACAATCGGGCGGCTACACCTTC. Translated: CAWSEQSGGYTF.

The genes are TRBV5-1 and TRBJ2-7, with 9 bases identical to TRBD1. Trimming removed 4 bases from V and 3 bases from J; junction bases left unmatched: 8. The CDR3 consists of 15 residues. From germline, CDR1 is SGHRS and CDR2 YFSETQ. The CDR3 DNA sequence: TGCGCCAGCAGCCCGTCCGGGGACAGGGTCTACGAGCAGTACTTC. It translates to CASSPSGDRVYEQYF.

This chain joins TRBV27 and TRBJ2-4; 9 positions match TRBD2. Trimming removed 8 bases from V and 14 bases from J; junction bases left unmatched: 10. Germline-derived CDR1 and CDR2 are MNHEY and SMNVEV (reference sequence). CDR3 length: 12 amino acids. The CDR3, as DNA: TGTGCCAGCCGGACGAGCGGGAGGCCGGAGTACTTC. Protein: CASRTSGRPEYF.

The chain carries TRBV30 and TRBJ2-7, with TRBD2 identical over 11 bases. The V gene end was trimmed by 0 bases and the J gene end by 7 bases; junction bases not matched to a gene: 5. The CDR3 sequence is 14 residues long. Germline CDR1 and CDR2: GTSNPN and SVGIG (reference sequence). The CDR3 nucleotides are TGTGCCTGGAGTGTAAGACTAGCGGGGCTGGAGCAGTACTTC. Amino acid sequence: CAWSVRLAGLEQYF. Filled out from reference TRBV30 and TRBJ2-7, the complete variable domain reads SQTIHQWPATLVQPVGSPLSLECTVEGTSNPNLYWYRQAAGRGLQLLFYSVGIGQISSEVPQNLSASRPQDRQFILSSKKLLLSDSGFYLCAWSVRLAGLEQYFGPGTRLTVT.

The chain carries TRBV7-9 and TRBJ1-1, with D unresolved. This CDR3 spans 12 amino acids. Germline CDR1 reads SEHNR; CDR2 reads FQNEAQ (reference sequence). V was cut by 5 bases and J by 6 bases, with 10 bases left in between. This CDR3 is CASSGPGAEAFF. DNA for the CDR3: TGTGCCAGCAGCGGACCGGGAGCTGAAGCTTTCTTT.

This clone was picked up a small number of times. This chain uses TRBV5-1 with TRBJ2-1, with 7 bases fitting TRBD2. The J segment lost 2 bases and the V segment lost 5 bases, leaving 4 bases of the junction unmatched. The CDR3 length is 14 residues. Germline CDR1 is SGHRS and CDR2 is YFSETQ. The CDR3 region has the DNA TGCGCCAGCAGACAGACTAGCCCCTACAATGAGCAGTTCTTC. This encodes CASRQTSPYNEQFF.